This T cell receptor (beta chain) was identified during a study of early T cells in non-severe SARS-CoV-2 infection. Overall study context: Alpha and beta chains were unpaired, from unsorted whole-blood bulk RNA.

There are many counts of this clonotype. The antigen is not known. Unique molecular identifiers were affixed to single, distinct cDNA molecules. Via MiXCR, TCRdb re-called the 5' RACE reads, giving one row per CDR3 protein. The sample records about 25,000 distinct CDR3 sequences, around 4.5% being singletons. Overall study findings and caveats: Comparison of clonotypes with VDJdb favored anti-spike CD8 responses while missing private and CD4 specificities.

Trimming removed 5 bases from V and 4 bases from J; junction bases left unmatched: 16. This CDR3 is built from 16 residues. Germline loops: CDR1 SQVTM, CDR2 ANQGSEA. The chain uses TRBV29-1 and TRBJ1-2, with 7 bases that match TRBD1. The sample taken for sequencing was whole blood. The clonotype originates from an adult who was a healthcare worker with PCR-confirmed SARS-CoV-2 infection or an uninfected control (not recorded which). CDR3 residues: CSVYGLKGAQGYGYTF. CDR3 nucleotides: TGCAGCGTTTACGGGTTAAAGGGGGCGCAGGGCTATGGCTACACCTTC.